This record covers a single T cell receptor (beta chain). Its cognate antigen has yet to be identified. No much larger clone is present one base from it, and per-base qualities are unavailable. The 39 donors, aged about 6 to 95 years, were systemically healthy Caucasian individuals from Russia. About 9.6 milliliters of peripheral blood were collected from each donor into EDTA-treated Vacutainer tubes. PBMCs were isolated by Ficoll-Paque density-gradient centrifugation, with at least 6 million obtained per sample. Trizol reagent was used to extract total RNA from PBMCs, with at least 5 micrograms per sample. Naive CD45RAhigh/CD27high T cell percentages were measured by flow cytometry on a PBMC aliquot from every donor. These data are taken from a study of blood T cells in healthy people across ages (dated by TCRdb to 2013 to 2016). The study in broad terms: In model experiments, template switching captured about one uniquely barcoded TCR beta cDNA molecule for every two T cells. To track age-related changes in TCR beta repertoire diversity, the study relied on deep sequencing normalized with unique cDNA molecular identifiers. Four age groups were formed from the donors: young (average approximately 16 years), middle-aged (roughly 38), aged (roughly 59) and long-lived (more than 75). To avoid experimental bias, donors of different ages were randomly spread across the sequencing lanes. The study analyzed two additional independent replicas of 1 million unique cDNA reads from the same blood draw for two donors, one aged 18 to 30 and one aged 80 or older.

Library prep was done by 5' RACE. Sequenced on an Illumina HiSeq 2500. The second PCR ran for about 7 to 11 cycles and used a J-beta primer mix along with a sample-barcoded 5' primer. Each TCR beta cDNA molecule received a unique molecular identifier from a template-switch 5' adaptor carrying 12 random nucleotides. Each sample yielded at least 3 million CDR3-containing paired-end reads. The Mint cDNA synthesis kit, primed by a TRBC-specific oligonucleotide, was used to synthesize first-strand cDNA from all RNA. After uracil-DNA glycosylase treatment, a first 18-cycle PCR used universal primers M1SS and BC2_uni_R on all cDNA. On the authors' methods: For normalization, 1 million high-quality reads, each with a distinct molecular identifier, were randomly selected from each sample. Instead of being binned into consensus sequences, reads with shared molecular identifiers were discarded. CDR3 identification, clonotype clustering and error correction used MiTCR with a Q25 quality threshold and the strictest error-elimination algorithm. A nonparametric unseen species model with Euler transformation was used to estimate lower-bound total TCR beta diversity. The public reads were quality trimmed at Q25 with fastp and then assembled into clones with MiXCR by TCRdb, keeping productive beta chains. Merged by CDR3 protein, the rows form single entries marked with the most common genes and DNA. TCRdb's processing, not the authors', yielded these V and J calls. The sample profile shows fewer than 900,000 distinct CDR3 sequences; roughly 43% of them were found once. The ten largest clones add up to 20% to 25% of the sample.

Study-wide conclusions, independent of this receptor: Donor CMV infection status was unknown, potentially confounding age-related changes in expanded clonotypes. As age increased, observed TCR beta diversity per million T cells dropped in a roughly linear way, and a significant reduction was already evident by age about 36. Bulk unsorted PBMC profiling prevented conclusive comparison of naive and antigen-experienced compartments. Observed TCR beta diversity correlated strongly with the percentage of naive T cells measured by flow cytometry. The long-lived group showed more naive CD4+ T cells, fewer expanded clones and increased TCR diversity than the aged group, suggesting age selection. Estimates of total diversity based on one million sequenced T cells were considered lower bounds and underestimates.

Sequencing was performed on blood. The receptor was derived from an older woman in good health.

The CDR3 here reads CASSQGPGGGFNTGELFF. The sequence in DNA is TGTGCCAGCAGCCAAGGGCCTGGCGGGGGGTTTAACACCGGGGAGCTGTTTTTT. This sequence uses TRBV4-2 and TRBJ2-2, with 8 bases in between that match TRBD2. From a lookup of the germline V gene, CDR1 and CDR2 are LGHNA and YNFKEQ. From its cysteine to its phenylalanine, the CDR3 spans 18 amino acids. Just CDR3 DNA is preserved here, 54 bases in frame from base 1. V is trimmed back by 1 base and J by 2 bases, and the junction contains 9 bases that no gene match accounts for.